These 5 T cell receptor beta chains came from one sample sequenced in a study of blood T cell repertoires in COVID-19 (dated by TCRdb to about 2020). Library preparation was by the immunoSEQ multiplex PCR assay. TCRdb holds this immuneACCESS table with in-frame rearrangements only. Some clones are missing; in checked studies, unresolved V genes explain under half, and the rest has no known cause. Recorded for this sample are around 180,000 clones; roughly 90% of them occurred a single time. Roughly 25% of the sample lies in the top ten. Sequenced sample: peripheral blood. The receptors shown here come from a man in his 60s with acute or convalescent COVID-19.

The CDR3 DNA reads TGTGCCAGTAGTTCGGGGGTTAGAACAGGGGGCAACATTCAGTACTTC. Residues: CASSSGVRTGGNIQYF. The chain is built from TRBV19 and TRBJ2-4; 9 bases are a match to TRBD1. Germline CDR1 reads LNHDA; CDR2 reads SQIVND (reference sequence). This CDR3 contains 16 residues. V shed 5 bases and J 7 bases; nucleotides not matched to a gene: 12.

The chain combines TRBV6-6 with TRBJ2-1, with 7 bases lining up with TRBD2. J was trimmed by 2 bases and V by 6 bases; bases with no gene match: 10. Germline-derived CDR1 and CDR2 are MNHNY and SVGAGI (reference sequence). The length of the CDR3 is 16 residues. CDR3 loop: CASSRTRGTTYNEQFF. For the CDR3, the DNA is TGTGCCAGCAGCCGGACCCGGGGGACTACCTACAATGAGCAGTTCTTC.

This clone appeared a single time. The J gene is TRBJ1-2, the V gene TRBV5-1, with 7 nucleotides matching TRBD1. Germline V gene sequence: CDR1 SGHRS, CDR2 YFSETQ. With 0 bases clipped from V and 3 bases from J, the junction kept 14 bases outside the gene matches. The CDR3 sequence is 18 residues long. CDR3 residues: CASSLVEGQLLPDYGYTF. The CDR3, as DNA: TGCGCCAGCAGCTTGGTGGAGGGACAGCTCCTCCCAGACTATGGCTACACCTTC.

The chain couples TRBV6-5 to TRBJ1-1; D remains unclear. This CDR3 region has 13 residues. Germline CDR1 is MNHEY and CDR2 is SVGAGI. Trimming took 7 bases from V and 0 from J, leaving 9 bases between them. In DNA form, the CDR3 reads TGTGCCAGCACACAAAACATGAACACTGAAGCTTTCTTT. It translates to CASTQNMNTEAFF.

The chain uses TRBV11-2 and TRBJ2-5; D is undetermined. CDR3 length: 13 residues. Germline V CDR1 and CDR2: SGHAT, FQNNGV. The germline V and J ends were trimmed by 3 bases and 1 base, with 6 bases remaining between them. CDR3 DNA sequence: TGTGCCAGCAGCTTGGGCAGCCAAGAGACCCAGTACTTC. The encoded protein is CASSLGSQETQYF. The whole variable domain, remainder taken from reference TRBV11-2 and TRBJ2-5, is EAGVAQSPRYKIIEKRQSVAFWCNPISGHATLYWYQQILGQGPKLLIQFQNNGVVDDSQLPKDRFSAERLKGVDSTLKIQPAKLEDSAVYLCASSLGSQETQYFGPGTRLLVL.